A few counts support the clone carrying this T cell receptor (beta chain). Its target is unknown. The data were obtained in a study of cytomegalovirus exposure and HLA in healthy donors. Points from the study as a whole: Three chains linked to CMV were shown in vitro to be specific for CMV antigens. Researchers catalogued about 150 TCR beta chains as cytomegalovirus-associated. Across donors, most TCRs were seen rarely, yet some public ones were widespread.

It was the approximately 110-subject validation cohort, separate from the approximately 700-subject first cohort, to which the donors belonged. The table came from immunoSEQ multiplex PCR; TCRdb's copy has only in-frame clones and leaves some out. The sample consists of tens of thousands of clones, roughly 90% of them appearing once. The sequencing sample was made of PBMCs. The receptor's source is a woman in her thirties in good health and CMV-seronegative.

The CDR3 loop reads CASSLSVAGTSGRRGSPGPYEQYF. The CDR3 DNA reads as TGTGCCAGCAGTTTATCGGTTGCCGGGACTAGCGGTCGCCGGGGCTCTCCTGGCCCCTACGAGCAGTACTTC. This chain connects TRBV27 to TRBJ2-7; 11 bases fit TRBD2. The length of the CDR3 is 24 residues. Looked up from germline, CDR1 is MNHEY and CDR2 is SMNVEV (reference sequence). The V gene end was trimmed by 0 bases and the J gene end by 2 bases; junction bases not matched to a gene: 27.